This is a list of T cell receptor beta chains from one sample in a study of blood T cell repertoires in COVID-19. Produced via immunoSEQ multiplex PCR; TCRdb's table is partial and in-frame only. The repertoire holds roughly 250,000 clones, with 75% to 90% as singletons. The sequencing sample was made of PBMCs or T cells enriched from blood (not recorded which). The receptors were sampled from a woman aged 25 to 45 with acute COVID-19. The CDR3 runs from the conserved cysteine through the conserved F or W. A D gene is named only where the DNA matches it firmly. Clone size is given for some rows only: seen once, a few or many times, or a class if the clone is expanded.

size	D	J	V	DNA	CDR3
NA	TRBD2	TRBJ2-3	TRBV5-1	TGCGCCAGCACCCTACCTCTTAGCGGGGGGGCTTCAGATACGCAGTATTTT	CASTLPLSGGASDTQYF
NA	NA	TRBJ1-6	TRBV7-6	TGTGCCAGCAGCCTACCGGGGGGTACAGGGTCCGCGGATTCACCCCTCCACTTT	CASSLPGGTGSADSPLHF
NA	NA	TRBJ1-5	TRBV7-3	TGTGCCAGCAGCGAAAACCGAGGGCAGCCCCAGCATTTT	CASSENRGQPQHF
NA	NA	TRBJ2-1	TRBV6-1	TGTGCCAGCAGTGACCAGCGGCGAATCTACAATGAGCAGTTCTTC	CASSDQRRIYNEQFF
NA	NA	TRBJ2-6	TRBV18	TGTGCCAGCTCACCACCCCAGGGCTCCCCCTCTGGGGCCAACGTCCTGACTTTC	CASSPPQGSPSGANVLTF
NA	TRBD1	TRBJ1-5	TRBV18	TGTGCCAGCTCACGTCAGGGGGGCAATCAGCCCCAGCATTTT	CASSRQGGNQPQHF
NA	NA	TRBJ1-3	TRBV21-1	TGTGCCAGCAGCCGGTGGGAGGAGGGGGCCTACACCATATATTTT	CASSRWEEGAYTIYF
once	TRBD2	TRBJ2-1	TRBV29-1	TGCAGCCTAGAGCGGGGGGCCTCGGATGAGCAGTTCTTC	CSLERGASDEQFF
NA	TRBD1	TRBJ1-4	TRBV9	TGTGCCAGCAGCTTCCGACAGGGACGGACTAATGAAAAACTGTTTTTT	CASSFRQGRTNEKLFF
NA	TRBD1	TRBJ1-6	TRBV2	TGTGCCAGCAGTGTAGACAGGGTCAATTCACCCCTCCACTTT	CASSVDRVNSPLHF
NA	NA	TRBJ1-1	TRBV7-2	TGTGCCAGCAGCTTAGTAATTCGGAGAACTGAAGCTTTCTTT	CASSLVIRRTEAFF
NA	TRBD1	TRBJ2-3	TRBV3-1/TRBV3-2	TGTGCCAGCAGCCAAGATCTCTTCCGGGACAGCACCACAGATACGCAGTATTTT	CASSQDLFRDSTTDTQYF
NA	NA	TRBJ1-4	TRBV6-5	TGTGCCAGCAGTTCGGCAGGGGCAACTAATGAAAAACTGTTTTTT	CASSSAGATNEKLFF
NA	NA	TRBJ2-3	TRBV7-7	TGTGCTAGCAGCTTGAGTAATAGCACAGATACGCAGTATTTT	CASSLSNSTDTQYF